The 9 T cell receptor beta chains given below trace back to one sample, sequenced in a study of blood T cells in healthy people across ages. The second PCR ran roughly 7 to 12 cycles with a sample-barcoded 5' primer and J-beta primers. TCRdb called the 5' RACE reads again in MiXCR, with one record for every CDR3 protein. The sample lists more than 650,000 distinct CDR3 sequences, over 20% occurring once. Sequencing used blood. These receptors all stem from a man between 65 and 80 years old in good health.

This clonotype has more than one count but fewer than ten. The chain uses TRBV12-3 or TRBV12-4 and TRBJ2-4; 8 nucleotides align to TRBD2. J lost 0 bases, V lost 6 bases, and 4 bases had no gene match. The CDR3 runs 15 residues. In DNA form, the CDR3 reads TGTGCCAGCAGCAAGCGGGGGATAGCCAAAAACATTCAGTACTTC. This gives the protein CASSKRGIAKNIQYF.

In its sample, this clonotype was seen a few times. This chain uses TRBV2 with TRBJ1-2, with 7 bases fitting TRBD1. The V segment lost 7 bases and the J segment 1 base; nucleotides outside the gene matches: 3. The germline V gene encodes CDR1 SNHLY and CDR2 FYNNEI. The length of the CDR3 is 13 residues. CDR3 sequence (DNA): TGTGCCAGCACCGGGACAGATAACTATGGCTACACCTTC. Its protein is CASTGTDNYGYTF. Complete variable domain (other parts from reference TRBV2 and TRBJ1-2): EPEVTQTPSHQVTQMGQEVILRCVPISNHLYFYWYRQILGQKVEFLVSFYNNEISEKSEIFDDQFSVERPDGSNFTLKIRSTKLEDSAMYFCASTGTDNYGYTFGSGTRLTVV.

V and J are TRBV28 and TRBJ2-7; the D gene is possibly TRBD2 (6 bases). The germline V gene has CDR1 MDHEN and CDR2 SYDVKM. The CDR3 spans 13 residues. V lost 7 bases and J lost 3, with 13 bases in between. CDR3 DNA: TGTGCCAGCATAGAGGCGGGAAACTACGAGCAGTACTTC. Amino acid sequence: CASIEAGNYEQYF.

The chain uses TRBV6-2 or TRBV6-3 and TRBJ1-1; a possible D gene is TRBD1 (5 bases). CDR3 length equals 14 residues. The ends were cut back, 6 bases at V and 1 base at J, with 12 bases in the middle. The V gene's germline CDR1 is MNHEY and CDR2 SVGEGT. The CDR3 DNA reads TGTGCCAGCAGGTTGGGACTGGAGAACACTGAAGCTTTCTTT. Protein product: CASRLGLENTEAFF.

The chain carries TRBV13 and TRBJ1-1; D perhaps matches TRBD1 (6 bases). Germline V CDR1 and CDR2: PRHDT, FYEKMQ (reference sequence). This CDR3 is 17 amino acids long. V lost 2 bases and J 0 bases, leaving 16 bases between the germline ends. The CDR3 here is CASSLRQEFIMNTEAFF. In DNA form, the CDR3 reads TGTGCCAGCAGCTTAAGACAGGAGTTCATTATGAACACTGAAGCTTTCTTT.

V usage is TRBV7-2 and J usage is TRBJ1-2; TRBD1 is a possible D gene (6 bases). The CDR3 covers 16 residues. With 5 bases removed from V and 4 bases from J, the gap between germline ends came to 20 bases. Germline CDR1 and CDR2: SGHTA and FQGNSA. CDR3 protein: CASSGGTSRQTYGYTF. The CDR3 region has the DNA TGTGCCAGCAGCGGGGGGACAAGTCGTCAAACCTATGGCTACACCTTC.

This clonotype has a count of ten or more. The chain joins TRBV7-8 to TRBJ1-2; the D is unclear. Trimming shortened V by 5 bases and J by 8 bases, and 15 bases separated the two germline ends. The V gene's germline CDR1 is SGHVS and CDR2 FQNEAQ. The CDR3 loop spans 13 amino acids. The CDR3 coding sequence is TGTGCCAGCAGCCCTAGGCGCAGTCCGGGCTACACCTTC. It is translated as CASSPRRSPGYTF. Looking up the rest from reference TRBV7-8 and TRBJ1-2 gives the full variable domain: GAGVSQSPRYKVAKRGQDVALRCDPISGHVSLFWYQQALGQGPEFLTYFQNEAQLDKSGLPSDRFFAERPEGSVSTLKIQRTQQEDSAVYLCASSPRRSPGYTFGSGTRLTVV.

This clonotype was picked up a small number of times. The J gene is TRBJ1-2, the V gene TRBV7-9; a weak D match, TRBD1 (6 bases). The CDR3 spans 12 residues. In germline, CDR1 is SEHNR, CDR2 FQNEAQ (reference sequence). V lost 5 bases and J lost 8, with 12 bases in between. The CDR3 DNA reads as TGTGCCAGCAGCCCGCGTGGGGGCGGCTACACCTTC. It specifies CASSPRGGGYTF.

This clonotype was seen a few times. The J gene is TRBJ2-3, the V gene TRBV10-3, with D possibly matching TRBD2 (6 bases). This CDR3 has 15 residues. V was trimmed by 4 bases and J by 0 bases, leaving 11 bases between them. Germline V gene sequence: CDR1 ENHRY, CDR2 SYGVKD. CDR3 DNA sequence: TGTGCCATCAGTGCAACCGGGACTAGCACAGATACGCAGTATTTT. Translating gives CAISATGTSTDTQYF.